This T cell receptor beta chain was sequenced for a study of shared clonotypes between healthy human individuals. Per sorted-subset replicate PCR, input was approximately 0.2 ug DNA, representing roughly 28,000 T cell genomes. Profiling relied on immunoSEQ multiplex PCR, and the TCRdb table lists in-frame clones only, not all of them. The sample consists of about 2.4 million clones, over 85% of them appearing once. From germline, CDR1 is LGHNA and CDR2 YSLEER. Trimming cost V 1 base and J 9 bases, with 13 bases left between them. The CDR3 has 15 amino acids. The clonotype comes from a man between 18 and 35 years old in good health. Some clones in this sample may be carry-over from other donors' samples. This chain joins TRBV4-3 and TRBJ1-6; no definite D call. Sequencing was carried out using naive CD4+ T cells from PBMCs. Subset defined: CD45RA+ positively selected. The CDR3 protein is CASSQGTGMGSPLHF. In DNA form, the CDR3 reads TGCGCCAGCAGCCAAGGAACCGGAATGGGTTCACCCCTCCACTTT.